This T cell receptor (beta chain) was observed in a study of vaccination and CD4 T cells after COVID-19. The sample's treatment: approximately nine-day PBMC culture with coronavirus spike peptide pools or control peptides (ViraFEST assay). ViraFEST stimulated the growth of antigen-specific T cells using peptide pools and subsequently profiled their TCRs by sequencing. Once cultured 10 days, CD4+ T cells underwent isolation by negative selection. This clonotype showed up just a few times. Antigen: not known. The CDR3 contains 15 residues. Germline-derived CDR1 and CDR2 are SGHTA and FQGNSA. The ends were cut back, 3 bases at V and 2 bases at J, with 12 bases in the middle. CD4+ T cells that had been cultured provided DNA sequenced with the Oncomine TCR Beta short-read assay. Cultured CD4+ T cells were the source of extracted genomic DNA. Each CDR3 protein gets one entry after TCRdb re-called the PCR reads with MiXCR. This repertoire shows 14,000 or so distinct CDR3 sequences, roughly 24% found once; its top ten account for over 15%.

This receptor was identified in a human donor who had recovered from COVID-19. Sample: CD4+ T cells from blood, cultured in vitro, taken after SARS-CoV-2 vaccination. The chain links TRBV7-2 to TRBJ2-3; D possibly matches TRBD1 or TRBD2 (5 bases each). The CDR3 DNA reads as TGTGCCAGCAGCTTTTTGAGAGGGGACACAGATACGCAGTATTTT. It yields the protein CASSFLRGDTDTQYF.